The entry that follows covers one TCR beta chain sequence. Losses at the gene ends were 8 bases for V and 2 bases for J; bases not matched to a gene: 2. Germline loops: CDR1 MNHEY, CDR2 SVGAGI. The CDR3 spans 13 residues. These data originate in a study of blood T cell repertoires in COVID-19. As for the study in general: From T cells, B-cell-depleted T cells, or PBMCs came the material, which was cDNA or gDNA.

Assay: immunoSEQ multiplex PCR; the TCRdb copy retains only in-frame clones and omits some. The repertoire holds fewer than 200,000 clones, nearly 90% seen once, with roughly 2% in the top ten. The chain joins TRBV6-5 to TRBJ1-3; 8 bases fit TRBD1. This receptor was obtained from a man between 18 and 29 years old who had recovered from COVID-19. The specimen sequenced was peripheral blood. The CDR3 reads CASLGQAGNTIYF. The CDR3 region has the DNA TGTGCCAGCCTGGGACAGGCTGGAAACACCATATATTTT.